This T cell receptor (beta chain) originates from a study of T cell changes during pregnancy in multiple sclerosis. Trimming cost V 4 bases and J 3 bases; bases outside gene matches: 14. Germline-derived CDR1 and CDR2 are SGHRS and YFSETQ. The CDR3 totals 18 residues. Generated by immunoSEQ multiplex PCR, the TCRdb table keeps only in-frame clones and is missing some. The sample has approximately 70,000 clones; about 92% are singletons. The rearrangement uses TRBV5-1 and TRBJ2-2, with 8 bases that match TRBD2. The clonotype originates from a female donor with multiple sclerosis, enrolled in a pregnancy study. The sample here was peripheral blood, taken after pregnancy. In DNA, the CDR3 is TGCGCCAGCAGCCCCGGGGGGGACTCCCTTTTTTACACCGGGGAGCTGTTTTTT. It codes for CASSPGGDSLFYTGELFF.